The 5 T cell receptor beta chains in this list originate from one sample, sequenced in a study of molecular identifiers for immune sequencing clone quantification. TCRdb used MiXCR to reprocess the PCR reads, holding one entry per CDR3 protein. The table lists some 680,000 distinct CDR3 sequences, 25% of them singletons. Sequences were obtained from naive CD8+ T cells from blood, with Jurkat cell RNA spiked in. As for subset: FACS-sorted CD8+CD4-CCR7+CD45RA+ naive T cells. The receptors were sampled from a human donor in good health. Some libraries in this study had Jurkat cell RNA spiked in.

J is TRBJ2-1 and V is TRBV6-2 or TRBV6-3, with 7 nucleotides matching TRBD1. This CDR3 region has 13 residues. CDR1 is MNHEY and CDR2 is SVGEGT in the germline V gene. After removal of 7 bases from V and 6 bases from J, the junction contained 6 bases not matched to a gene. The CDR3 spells CASNKQGTNEQFF. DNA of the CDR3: TGTGCCAGCAATAAACAGGGGACCAATGAGCAGTTCTTC.

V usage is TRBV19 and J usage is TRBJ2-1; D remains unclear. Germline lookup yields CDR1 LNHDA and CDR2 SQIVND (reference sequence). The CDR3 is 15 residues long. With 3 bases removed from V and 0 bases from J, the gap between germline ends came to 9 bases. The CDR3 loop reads CASSMSQSSYNEQFF. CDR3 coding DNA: TGTGCCAGTAGTATGAGCCAGAGCTCCTACAATGAGCAGTTCTTC.

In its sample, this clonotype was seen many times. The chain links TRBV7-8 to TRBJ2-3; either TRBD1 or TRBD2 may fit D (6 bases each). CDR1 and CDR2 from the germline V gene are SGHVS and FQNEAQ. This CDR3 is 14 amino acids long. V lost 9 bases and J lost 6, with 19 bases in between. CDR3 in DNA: TGTGCCAGTAGGGGGGCGGGGCTGTTGGATACGCAGTATTTT. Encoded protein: CASRGAGLLDTQYF.

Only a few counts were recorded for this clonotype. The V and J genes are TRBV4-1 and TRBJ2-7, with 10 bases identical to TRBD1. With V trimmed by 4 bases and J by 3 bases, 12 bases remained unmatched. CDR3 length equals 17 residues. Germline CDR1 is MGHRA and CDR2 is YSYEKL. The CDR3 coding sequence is TGCGCCAGCAGCCCGCGAAGGCCTGGACAGGGGGTCTACGAGCAGTACTTC. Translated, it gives CASSPRRPGQGVYEQYF.

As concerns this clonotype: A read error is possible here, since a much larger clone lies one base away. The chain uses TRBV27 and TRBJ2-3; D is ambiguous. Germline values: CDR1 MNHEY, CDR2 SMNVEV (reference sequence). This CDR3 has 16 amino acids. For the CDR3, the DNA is TGTGCCAGCAGTTTATTACAGCGATACAGCACAGATACGCAGTGTTTT. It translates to CASSLLQRYSTDTQCF.